This TCR beta chain emerged from a study of blood T cell repertoires in COVID-19. Study-wide context: From T cells, B-cell-depleted T cells, or PBMCs came the material, which was cDNA or gDNA.

CDR3 length: 15 residues. The trim removed 1 base at V and 4 bases at J, leaving 6 bases unmatched. Germline CDR1 and CDR2: SEHNR and FQNEAQ (reference sequence). Assay: immunoSEQ multiplex PCR; the TCRdb copy retains only in-frame clones and omits some. The sample contains under 150,000 clones, 84% of which appear only once. This chain uses TRBV7-9 with TRBJ1-2; 7 positions match TRBD1. This sequence was found in a woman aged 80 or over in a cohort sampled during active or convalescent COVID-19. Source material: peripheral blood. CDR3 DNA: TGTGCCAGCAGCTTAGGACAGGGATCCGCCTATGGCTACACCTTC. The encoded protein is CASSLGQGSAYGYTF.